This record covers a single T cell receptor (beta chain). The source of the sample is a study of blood T cell repertoires in COVID-19. Study summary: COVID-19 samples, acute and convalescent, were from the United States, Italy and Spain.

Per the original data handling: Estimated nucleated cell counts came from reference gene primer amplification. The data were produced by immunoSEQ multiplex PCR, yet TCRdb's version contains in-frame clones alone and is incomplete. Clonal size and the V and J genes are those of that table, whereas D and trimming came from the DNA. Among 240,000 or so clones, about four fifths were seen once, and the ten largest hold less than 4%. Per germline, CDR1 SGHRS and CDR2 YFSETQ. The CDR3 consists of 13 residues. Trimming stripped 0 bases from V and 5 bases from J, with 8 bases between. The gene calls are TRBV5-1 and TRBJ1-2; tentatively, D is TRBD1 (6 bases). Material for sequencing was peripheral blood. The TCR was taken from a woman aged 18-29 years with acute or convalescent COVID-19. This CDR3 reads CASSLARGYGYTF. DNA for the CDR3: TGCGCCAGCAGCTTGGCCAGGGGTTATGGCTACACCTTC.